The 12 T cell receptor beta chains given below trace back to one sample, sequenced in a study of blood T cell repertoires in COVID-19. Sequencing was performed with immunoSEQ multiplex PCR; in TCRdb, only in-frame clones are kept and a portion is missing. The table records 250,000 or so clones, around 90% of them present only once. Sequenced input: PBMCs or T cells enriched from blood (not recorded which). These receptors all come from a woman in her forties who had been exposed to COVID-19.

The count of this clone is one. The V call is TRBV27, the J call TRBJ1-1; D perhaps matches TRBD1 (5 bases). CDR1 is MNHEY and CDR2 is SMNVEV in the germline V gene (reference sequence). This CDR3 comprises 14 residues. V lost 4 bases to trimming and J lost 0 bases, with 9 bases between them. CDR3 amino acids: CASSSGQVNTEAFF. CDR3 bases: TGTGCCAGCAGTTCAGGGCAGGTGAACACTGAAGCTTTCTTT.

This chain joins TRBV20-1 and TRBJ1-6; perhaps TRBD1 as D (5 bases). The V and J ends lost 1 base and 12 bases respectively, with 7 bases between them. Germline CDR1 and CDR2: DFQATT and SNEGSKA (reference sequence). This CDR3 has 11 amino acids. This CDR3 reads CSARVQGPLHF. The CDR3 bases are TGCAGTGCTAGAGTGCAGGGACCCCTCCACTTT.

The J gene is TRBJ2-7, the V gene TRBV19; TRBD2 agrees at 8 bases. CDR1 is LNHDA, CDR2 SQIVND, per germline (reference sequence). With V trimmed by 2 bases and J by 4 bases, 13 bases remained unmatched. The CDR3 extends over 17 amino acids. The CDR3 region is CASSIIHLQRGYYEQYF. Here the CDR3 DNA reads TGTGCCAGTAGTATAATCCATCTTCAGCGGGGGTATTACGAGCAGTACTTC.

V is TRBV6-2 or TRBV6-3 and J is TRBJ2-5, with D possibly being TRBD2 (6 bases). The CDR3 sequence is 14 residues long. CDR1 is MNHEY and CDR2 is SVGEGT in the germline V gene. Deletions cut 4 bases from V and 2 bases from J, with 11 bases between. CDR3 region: CASSSGGTQETQYF. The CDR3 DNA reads TGTGCCAGCAGTTCTGGGGGGACTCAAGAGACCCAGTACTTC.

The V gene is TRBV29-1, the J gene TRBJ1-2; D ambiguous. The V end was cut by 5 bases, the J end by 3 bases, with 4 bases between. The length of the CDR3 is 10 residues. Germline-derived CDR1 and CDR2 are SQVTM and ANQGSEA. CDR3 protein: CSVYDYGYTF. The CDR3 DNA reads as TGCAGCGTTTATGACTATGGCTACACCTTC.

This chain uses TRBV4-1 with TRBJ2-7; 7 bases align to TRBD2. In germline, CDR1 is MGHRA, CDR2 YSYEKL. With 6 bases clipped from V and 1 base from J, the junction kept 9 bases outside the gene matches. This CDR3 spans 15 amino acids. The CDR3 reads CASRAVGGGSYEQYF. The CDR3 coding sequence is TGCGCCAGCAGGGCCGTTGGGGGGGGTTCCTACGAGCAGTACTTC.

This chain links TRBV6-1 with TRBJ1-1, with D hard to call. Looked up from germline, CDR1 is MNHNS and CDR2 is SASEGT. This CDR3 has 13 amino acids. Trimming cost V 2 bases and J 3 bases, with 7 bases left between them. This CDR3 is CASSEIRDTEAFF. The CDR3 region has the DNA TGTGCCAGCAGTGAAATTCGGGACACTGAAGCTTTCTTT.

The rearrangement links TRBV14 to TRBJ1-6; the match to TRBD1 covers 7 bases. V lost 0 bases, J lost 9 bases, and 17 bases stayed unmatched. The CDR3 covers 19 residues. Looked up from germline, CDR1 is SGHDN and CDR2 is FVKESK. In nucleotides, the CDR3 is TGTGCCAGCAGCCAAGAGTCCTCCTGGAGCGACAGGGTAGGTTCACCCCTCCACTTT. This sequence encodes CASSQESSWSDRVGSPLHF.

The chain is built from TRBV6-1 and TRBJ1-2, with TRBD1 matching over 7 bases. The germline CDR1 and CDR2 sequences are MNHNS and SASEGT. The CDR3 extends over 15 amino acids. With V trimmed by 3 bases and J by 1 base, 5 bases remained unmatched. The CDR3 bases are TGTGCCAGCAGTGATAGGGGACAGATTAACTATGGCTACACCTTC. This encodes CASSDRGQINYGYTF.

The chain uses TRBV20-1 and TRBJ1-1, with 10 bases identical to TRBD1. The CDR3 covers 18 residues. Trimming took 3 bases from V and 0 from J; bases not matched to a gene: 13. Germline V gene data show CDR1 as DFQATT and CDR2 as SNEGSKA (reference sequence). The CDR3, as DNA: TGCAGTGCTAGTCGGGTCCGGGACAGGGGATTCATGAACACTGAAGCTTTCTTT. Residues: CSASRVRDRGFMNTEAFF.

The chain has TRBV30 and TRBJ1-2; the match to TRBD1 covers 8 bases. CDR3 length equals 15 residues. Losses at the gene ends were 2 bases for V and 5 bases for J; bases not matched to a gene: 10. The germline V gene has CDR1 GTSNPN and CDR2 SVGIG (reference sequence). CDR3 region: CAWSPDLTGDYGYTF. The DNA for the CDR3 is TGTGCCTGGAGTCCAGATTTGACAGGGGATTATGGCTACACCTTC. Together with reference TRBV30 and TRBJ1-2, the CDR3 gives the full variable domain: SQTIHQWPATLVQPVGSPLSLECTVEGTSNPNLYWYRQAAGRGLQLLFYSVGIGQISSEVPQNLSASRPQDRQFILSSKKLLLSDSGFYLCAWSPDLTGDYGYTFGSGTRLTVV.

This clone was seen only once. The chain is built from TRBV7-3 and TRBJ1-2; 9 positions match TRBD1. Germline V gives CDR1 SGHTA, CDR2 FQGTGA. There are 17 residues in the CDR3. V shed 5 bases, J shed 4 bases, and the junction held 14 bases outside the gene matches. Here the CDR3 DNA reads TGTGCCAGCAGCCCTCATGACGGGACAGGGTTCACCTATGGCTACACCTTC. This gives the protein CASSPHDGTGFTYGYTF.